A selection of T cell receptor beta chains follows, all from one sample in a study of cytomegalovirus exposure and HLA in healthy donors. TCRdb's table, derived via immunoSEQ multiplex PCR, lists solely in-frame clones and lacks some. The profile shows roughly 120,000 clones, about 8.5% of them singletons. Material for sequencing was PBMCs. The receptors derive from a man aged 40-50 years in good health and CMV-seronegative. Both conserved end residues are part of each CDR3. The order of the fields is D gene, V gene, clone size, J gene, CDR3 DNA, CDR3 protein. A D gene is named only where the DNA matches it firmly. For some rows the clone size is stated as once, few or many, or as a class when expanded; others skip it.

>NA|TRBV2|few|TRBJ2-7
TGTGCCAGCAGTGAAGGACAGACCTTAACTTACGAGCAGTACTTC
CASSEGQTLTYEQYF
>NA|TRBV7-2|once|TRBJ2-1
TGTGCCAGCAGCTTCGGACTATACAATGAGCAGTTCTTC
CASSFGLYNEQFF
>TRBD2|TRBV7-6|NA|TRBJ2-1
TGTGCCAGCAGCTTAGCTCCGGGAGGGAAGGGTAGTGAGCAGTTCTTC
CASSLAPGGKGSEQFF
>TRBD2|TRBV28|NA|TRBJ2-5
TGTGCCAGCAGCCGGACTAGCGGGAATCAAGAGACCCAGTACTTC
CASSRTSGNQETQYF
>NA|TRBV4-1|NA|TRBJ2-5
TGCGCCAGCAGCCAAGACCCGGGACAAGGGGAGACCCAGTACTTC
CASSQDPGQGETQYF
>TRBD1|TRBV7-2|few|TRBJ1-2
TGTGCCAGCACCCCCGACAGGGAGAAGGGCTACACCTTC
CASTPDREKGYTF
>NA|TRBV4-1|NA|TRBJ1-2
TGCGCCAGCAGCCAAGCCGGAGGGGACGGCTACACCTTC
CASSQAGGDGYTF
>NA|TRBV6-5|few|TRBJ2-3
TGTGCCTCAGGACTATCTCGCACAGATACGCAGTATTTT
CASGLSRTDTQYF
>NA|TRBV5-1|few|TRBJ1-6
TGCGCCAGCAGTCCAGGGGATTACTCCTATAATTCACCCCTCCACTTT
CASSPGDYSYNSPLHF
>TRBD1|TRBV6-5|NA|TRBJ1-2
TGTGCCAGCACCGGACAGGGGACAAACTATGGCTACACCTTC
CASTGQGTNYGYTF
>NA|TRBV4-1|few|TRBJ2-2
TGCGCCAGCAGCCCCTCTAACACCGGGGAGCTGTTTTTT
CASSPSNTGELFF
>TRBD2|TRBV7-6|NA|TRBJ2-3
TGTGCCAGCGGATCTAGCGGGGGGGCAACAGATACGCAGTATTTT
CASGSSGGATDTQYF
>NA|TRBV7-9|NA|TRBJ2-3
TGTGCCAGCAGCCAATCCTCCGGGACACCGAGGGCAGATACGCAGTATTTT
CASSQSSGTPRADTQYF
>NA|TRBV6-1|few|TRBJ1-5
TGTGCCTCCCGGCGGGACTTAACGAGCAATCAGCCCCAGCATTTT
CASRRDLTSNQPQHF
>TRBD1|TRBV6-6|NA|TRBJ2-3
TGTGCCAGCAGACCCTCGACAGGGCTCTTCACAGATACGCAGTATTTT
CASRPSTGLFTDTQYF
>TRBD1|TRBV10-1|few|TRBJ1-4
TGCGCCTCTCCCAAAGGTGGGGGACAGCTCTGTATTATTCGGAAACTGTTTTTT
CASPKGGGQLCIIRKLFF
>TRBD1|TRBV4-1|few|TRBJ1-2
TGCGCCAGCAGCCCGGATATACAGGGGATGGGCTACACCTTC
CASSPDIQGMGYTF